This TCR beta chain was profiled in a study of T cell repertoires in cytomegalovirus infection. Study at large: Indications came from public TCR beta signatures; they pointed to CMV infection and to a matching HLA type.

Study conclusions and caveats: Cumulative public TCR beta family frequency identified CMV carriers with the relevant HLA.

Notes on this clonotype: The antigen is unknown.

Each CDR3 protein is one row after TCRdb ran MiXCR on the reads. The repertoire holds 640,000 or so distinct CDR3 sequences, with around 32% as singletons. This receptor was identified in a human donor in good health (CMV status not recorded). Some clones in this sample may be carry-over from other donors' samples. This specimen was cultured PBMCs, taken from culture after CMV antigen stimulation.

This chain's CDR3 is CATLQTQGAVGEKLFF. The CDR3 DNA reads TGTGCCACCCTACAAACACAGGGGGCAGTAGGGGAAAAACTGTTTTTT. The genes are TRBV24-1 and TRBJ1-4; the match to TRBD1 covers 9 bases. With V trimmed by 9 bases and J by 8 bases, 15 bases remained unmatched. Looked up from germline, CDR1 is KGHDR and CDR2 is SFDVKD. This CDR3 has 16 amino acids.